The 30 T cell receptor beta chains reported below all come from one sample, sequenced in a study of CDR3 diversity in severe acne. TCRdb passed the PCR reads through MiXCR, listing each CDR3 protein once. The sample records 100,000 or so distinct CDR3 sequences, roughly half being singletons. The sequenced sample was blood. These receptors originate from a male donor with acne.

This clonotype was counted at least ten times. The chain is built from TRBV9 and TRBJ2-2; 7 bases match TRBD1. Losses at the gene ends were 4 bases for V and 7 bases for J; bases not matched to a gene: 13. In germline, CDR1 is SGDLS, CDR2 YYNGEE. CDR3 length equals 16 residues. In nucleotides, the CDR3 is TGTGCCAGCAGCCCCAGGGGTAGGGGGCCGAACGGGGAGCTGTTTTTT. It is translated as CASSPRGRGPNGELFF. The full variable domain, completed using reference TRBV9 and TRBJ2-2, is DSGVTQTPKHLITATGQRVTLRCSPRSGDLSVYWYQQSLDQGLQFLIQYYNGEERAKGNILERFSAQQFPDLHSELNLSSLELGDSALYFCASSPRGRGPNGELFFGEGSRLTVL.

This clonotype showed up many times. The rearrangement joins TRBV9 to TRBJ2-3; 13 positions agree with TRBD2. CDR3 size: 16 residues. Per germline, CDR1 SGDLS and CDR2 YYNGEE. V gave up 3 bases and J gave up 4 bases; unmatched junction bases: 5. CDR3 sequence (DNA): TGTGCCAGCAGCGCCGGGACTAGCGGGACCGCAGATACGCAGTATTTT. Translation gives CASSAGTSGTADTQYF.

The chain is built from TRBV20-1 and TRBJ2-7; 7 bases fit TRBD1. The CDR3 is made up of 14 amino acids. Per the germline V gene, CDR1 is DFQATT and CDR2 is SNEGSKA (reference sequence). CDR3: CSGTVAAGEHEQYF. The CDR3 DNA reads TGCAGCGGGACAGTTGCAGCCGGTGAGCACGAGCAGTACTTC.

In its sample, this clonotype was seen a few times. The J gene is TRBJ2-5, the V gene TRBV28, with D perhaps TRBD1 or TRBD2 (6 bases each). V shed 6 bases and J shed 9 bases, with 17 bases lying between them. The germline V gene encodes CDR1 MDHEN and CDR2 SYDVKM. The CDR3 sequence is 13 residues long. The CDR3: CASRQGGSLAQYF. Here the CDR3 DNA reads TGTGCCAGCAGACAGGGAGGTTCCCTAGCCCAGTACTTC.

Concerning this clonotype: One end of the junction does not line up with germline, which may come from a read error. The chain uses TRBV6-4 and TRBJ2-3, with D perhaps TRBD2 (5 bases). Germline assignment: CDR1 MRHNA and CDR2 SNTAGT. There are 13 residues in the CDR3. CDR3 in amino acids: CACSDSSTDTQYF. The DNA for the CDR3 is TGTGCCTGCAGTGACTCTAGCACTGATACGCAGTATTTT.

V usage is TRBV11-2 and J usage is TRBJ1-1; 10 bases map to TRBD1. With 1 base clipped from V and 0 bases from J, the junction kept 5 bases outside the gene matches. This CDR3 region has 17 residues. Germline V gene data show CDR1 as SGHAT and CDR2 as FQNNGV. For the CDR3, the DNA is TGTGCCAGCAGCTTAGGGGGACAGGGGAAATTGAACACTGAAGCTTTCTTT. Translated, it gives CASSLGGQGKLNTEAFF.

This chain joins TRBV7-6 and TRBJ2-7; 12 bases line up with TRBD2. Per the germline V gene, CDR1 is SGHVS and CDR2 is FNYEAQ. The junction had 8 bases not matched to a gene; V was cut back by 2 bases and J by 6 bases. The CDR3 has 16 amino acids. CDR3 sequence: CASSLRLAGVLIEQYF. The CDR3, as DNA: TGTGCCAGCAGCTTACGACTAGCGGGAGTCTTAATCGAGCAGTACTTC.

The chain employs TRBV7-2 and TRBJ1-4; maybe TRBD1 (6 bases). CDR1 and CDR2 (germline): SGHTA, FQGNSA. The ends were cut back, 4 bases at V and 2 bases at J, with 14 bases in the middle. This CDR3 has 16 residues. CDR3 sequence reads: CASSSFTGWTNEKLFF. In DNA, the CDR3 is TGTGCCAGCAGCTCCTTTACAGGGTGGACTAATGAAAAACTGTTTTTT. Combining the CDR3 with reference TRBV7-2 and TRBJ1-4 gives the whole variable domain GAGVSQSPSNKVTEKGKDVELRCDPISGHTALYWYRQSLGQGLEFLIYFQGNSAPDKSGLPSDRFSAERTGGSVSTLTIQRTQQEDSAVYLCASSSFTGWTNEKLFFGSGTQLSVL.

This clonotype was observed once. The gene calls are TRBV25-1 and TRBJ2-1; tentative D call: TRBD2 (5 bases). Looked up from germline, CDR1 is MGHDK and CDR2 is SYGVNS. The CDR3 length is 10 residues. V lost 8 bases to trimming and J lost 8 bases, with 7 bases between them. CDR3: CASGSHEQFF. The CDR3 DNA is TGTGCCAGCGGGAGCCATGAGCAGTTCTTC.

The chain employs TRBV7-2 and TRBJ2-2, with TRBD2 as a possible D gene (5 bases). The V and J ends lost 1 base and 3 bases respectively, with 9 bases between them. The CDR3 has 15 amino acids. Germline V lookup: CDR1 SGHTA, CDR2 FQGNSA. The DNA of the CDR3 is TGTGCCAGCAGCTTAGTGTGGACTGACACCGGGGAGCTGTTTTTT. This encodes CASSLVWTDTGELFF.

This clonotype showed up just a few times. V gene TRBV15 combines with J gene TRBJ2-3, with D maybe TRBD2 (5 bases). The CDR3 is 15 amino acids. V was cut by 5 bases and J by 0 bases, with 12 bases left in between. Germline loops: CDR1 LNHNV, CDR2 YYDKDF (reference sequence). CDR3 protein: CATSGLRSSTDTQYF. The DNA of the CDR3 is TGTGCCACCAGCGGACTCAGGAGCAGCACAGATACGCAGTATTTT.

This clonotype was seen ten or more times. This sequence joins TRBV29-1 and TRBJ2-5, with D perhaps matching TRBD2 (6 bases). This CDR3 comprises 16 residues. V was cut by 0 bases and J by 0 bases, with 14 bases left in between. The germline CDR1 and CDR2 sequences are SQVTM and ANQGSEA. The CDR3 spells CSVEDPGLPYQETQYF. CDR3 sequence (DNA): TGCAGCGTTGAAGACCCGGGACTTCCATACCAAGAGACCCAGTACTTC.

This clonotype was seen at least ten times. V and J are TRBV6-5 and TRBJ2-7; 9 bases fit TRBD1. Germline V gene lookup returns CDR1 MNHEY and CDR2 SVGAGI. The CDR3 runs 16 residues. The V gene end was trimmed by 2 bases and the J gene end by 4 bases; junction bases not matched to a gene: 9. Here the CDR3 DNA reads TGTGCCAGCAGTTACCGCACCGGGACAGGGAATTACGAGCAGTACTTC. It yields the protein CASSYRTGTGNYEQYF.

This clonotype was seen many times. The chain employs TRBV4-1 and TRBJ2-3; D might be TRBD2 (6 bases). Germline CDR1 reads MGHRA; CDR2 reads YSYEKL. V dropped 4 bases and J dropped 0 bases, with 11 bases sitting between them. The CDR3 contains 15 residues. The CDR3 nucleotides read TGCGCCAGCAGCCTTAGCGGATCAAGCACAGATACGCAGTATTTT. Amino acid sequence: CASSLSGSSTDTQYF.

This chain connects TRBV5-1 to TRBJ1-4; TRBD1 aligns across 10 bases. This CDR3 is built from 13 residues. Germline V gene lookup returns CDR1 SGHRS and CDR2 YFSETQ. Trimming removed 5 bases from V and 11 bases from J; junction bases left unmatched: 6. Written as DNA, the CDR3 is TGCGCCAGCAGGACGGGACAGGGGACGAAACTGTTTTTT. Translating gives CASRTGQGTKLFF.

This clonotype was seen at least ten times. CDR3 sequence: CASSKRTSGRNTGELFF. CDR3 nucleotide sequence: TGTGCCAGCAGCAAAAGGACTAGCGGTAGAAACACCGGGGAGCTGTTTTTT. The chain employs TRBV14 and TRBJ2-2; 10 bases are a match to TRBD2. The germline gives CDR1 SGHDN, CDR2 FVKESK. J was trimmed by 2 bases and V by 5 bases; bases with no gene match: 8. The CDR3 is 17 residues long.

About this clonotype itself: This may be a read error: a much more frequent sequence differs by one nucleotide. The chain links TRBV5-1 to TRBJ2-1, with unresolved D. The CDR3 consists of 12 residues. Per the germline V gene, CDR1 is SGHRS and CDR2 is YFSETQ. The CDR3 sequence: CASGFRGDEQFF. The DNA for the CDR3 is TGCGCCAGCGGCTTTCGCGGAGATGAGCAGTTCTTC. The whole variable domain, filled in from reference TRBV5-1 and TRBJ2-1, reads KAGVTQTPRYLIKTRGQQVTLSCSPISGHRSVSWYQQTPGQGLQFLFEYFSETQRNKGNFPGRFSGRQFSNSRSEMNVSTLELGDSALYLCASGFRGDEQFFGPGTRLTVL.

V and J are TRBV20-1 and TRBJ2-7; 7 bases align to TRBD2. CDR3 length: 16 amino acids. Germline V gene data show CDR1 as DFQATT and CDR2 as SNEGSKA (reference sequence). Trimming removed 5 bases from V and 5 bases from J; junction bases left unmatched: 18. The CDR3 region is CSAVSFSLWEGHEQYF. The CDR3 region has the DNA TGCAGTGCTGTCTCCTTCAGCTTGTGGGAGGGCCACGAGCAGTACTTC.

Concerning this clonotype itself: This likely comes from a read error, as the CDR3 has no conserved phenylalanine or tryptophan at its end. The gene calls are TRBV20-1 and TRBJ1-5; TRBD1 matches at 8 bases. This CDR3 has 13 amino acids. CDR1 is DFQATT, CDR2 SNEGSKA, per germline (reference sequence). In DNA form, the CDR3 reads TGCAGGACAGGACAGGGCCCCAATCGGCCCCAGCATTCC. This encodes CRTGQGPNRPQHS.

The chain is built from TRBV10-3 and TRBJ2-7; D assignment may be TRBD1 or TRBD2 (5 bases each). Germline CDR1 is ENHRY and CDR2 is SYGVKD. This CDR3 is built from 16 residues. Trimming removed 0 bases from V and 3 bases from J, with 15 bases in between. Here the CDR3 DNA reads TGTGCCATCAGTGAGTCGCAGGGACCAGGAATCTACGAGCAGTACTTC. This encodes CAISESQGPGIYEQYF.

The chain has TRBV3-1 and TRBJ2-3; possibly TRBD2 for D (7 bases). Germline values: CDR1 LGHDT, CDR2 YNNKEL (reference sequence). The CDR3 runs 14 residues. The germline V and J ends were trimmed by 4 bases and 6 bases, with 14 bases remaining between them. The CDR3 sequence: CASSRGGPLDTQYF. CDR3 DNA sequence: TGTGCCAGCAGCCGGGGGGGCCCGCTGGATACGCAGTATTTT.

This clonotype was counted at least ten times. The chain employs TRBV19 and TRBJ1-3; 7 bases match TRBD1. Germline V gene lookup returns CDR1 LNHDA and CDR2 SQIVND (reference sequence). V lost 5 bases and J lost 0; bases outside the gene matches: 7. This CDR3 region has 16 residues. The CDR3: CASSPDRSSSGNTIYF. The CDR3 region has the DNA TGTGCCAGTAGTCCGGACAGGTCGAGCTCTGGAAACACCATATATTTT.

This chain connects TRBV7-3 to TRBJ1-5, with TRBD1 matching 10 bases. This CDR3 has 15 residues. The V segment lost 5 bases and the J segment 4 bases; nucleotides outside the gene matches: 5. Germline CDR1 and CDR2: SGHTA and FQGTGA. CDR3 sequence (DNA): TGTGCCAGCAGCGTCGACAGGGGGCTTAATCAGCCCCAGCATTTT. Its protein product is CASSVDRGLNQPQHF.

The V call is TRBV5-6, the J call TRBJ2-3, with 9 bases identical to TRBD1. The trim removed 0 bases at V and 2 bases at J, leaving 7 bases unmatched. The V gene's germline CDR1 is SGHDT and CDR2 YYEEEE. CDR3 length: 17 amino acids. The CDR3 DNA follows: TGTGCCAGCAGCTTGGATTCCGGGACAGGGTACACAGATACGCAGTATTTT. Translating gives CASSLDSGTGYTDTQYF.

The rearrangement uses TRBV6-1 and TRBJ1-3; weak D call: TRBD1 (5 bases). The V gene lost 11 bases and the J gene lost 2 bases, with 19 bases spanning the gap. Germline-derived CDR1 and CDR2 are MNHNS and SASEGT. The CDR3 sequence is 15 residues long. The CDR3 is CASALDGGTGNTIYF. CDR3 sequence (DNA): TGTGCCTCGGCCCTCGACGGGGGAACTGGAAACACCATATATTTT.

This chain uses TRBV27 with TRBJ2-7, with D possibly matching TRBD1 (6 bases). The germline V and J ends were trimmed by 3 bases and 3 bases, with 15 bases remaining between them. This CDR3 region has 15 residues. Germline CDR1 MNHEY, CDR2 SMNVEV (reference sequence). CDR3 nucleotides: TGTGCCAGCAGTTTGGGGGCGACCCTCTACTACGAGCAGTACTTC. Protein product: CASSLGATLYYEQYF.

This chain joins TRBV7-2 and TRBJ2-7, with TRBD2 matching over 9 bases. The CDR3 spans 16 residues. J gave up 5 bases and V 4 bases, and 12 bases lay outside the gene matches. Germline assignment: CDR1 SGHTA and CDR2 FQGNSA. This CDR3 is CASSSTPLAGTDEQYF. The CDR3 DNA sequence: TGTGCCAGCAGCTCAACTCCTCTAGCGGGGACAGACGAGCAGTACTTC.

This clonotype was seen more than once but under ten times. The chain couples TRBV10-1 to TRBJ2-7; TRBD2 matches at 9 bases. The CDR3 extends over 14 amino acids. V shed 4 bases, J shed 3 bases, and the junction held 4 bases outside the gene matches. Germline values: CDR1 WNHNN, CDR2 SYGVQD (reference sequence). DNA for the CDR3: TGCGCCAGCAGTGTCAGCGGGAGGCTCTACGAGCAGTACTTC. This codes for CASSVSGRLYEQYF.

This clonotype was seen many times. For the CDR3, the DNA is TGTGCCTGGAGAGGGCGGGGGGATTCACCCCTCCACTTT. Protein sequence: CAWRGRGDSPLHF. J is TRBJ1-6 and V is TRBV30, with D possibly matching TRBD1 (5 bases). This CDR3 is built from 13 residues. CDR1 GTSNPN and CDR2 SVGIG come from the germline V gene (reference sequence). Trimming took off 3 bases at V and 8 bases at J, with 11 bases between the two ends.

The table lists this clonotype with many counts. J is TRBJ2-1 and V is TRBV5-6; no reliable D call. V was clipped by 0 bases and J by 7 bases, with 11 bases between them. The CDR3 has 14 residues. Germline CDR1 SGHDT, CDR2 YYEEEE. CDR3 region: CASSLVYKGNEQFF. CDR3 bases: TGTGCCAGCAGCTTGGTTTACAAAGGTAATGAGCAGTTCTTC.